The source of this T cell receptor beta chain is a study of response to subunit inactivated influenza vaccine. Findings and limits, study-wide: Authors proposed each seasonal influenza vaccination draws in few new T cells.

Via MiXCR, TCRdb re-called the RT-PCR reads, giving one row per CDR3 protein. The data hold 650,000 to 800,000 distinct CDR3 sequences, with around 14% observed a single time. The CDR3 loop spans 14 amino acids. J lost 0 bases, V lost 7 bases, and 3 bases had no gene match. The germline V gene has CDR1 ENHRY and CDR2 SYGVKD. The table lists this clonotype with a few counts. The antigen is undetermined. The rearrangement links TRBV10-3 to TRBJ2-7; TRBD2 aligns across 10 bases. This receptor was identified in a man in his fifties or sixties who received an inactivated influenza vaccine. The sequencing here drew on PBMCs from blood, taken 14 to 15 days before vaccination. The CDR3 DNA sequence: TGTGCCATCACTAGCGGGAGTTTCTCCTACGAGCAGTACTTC. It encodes CAITSGSFSYEQYF.